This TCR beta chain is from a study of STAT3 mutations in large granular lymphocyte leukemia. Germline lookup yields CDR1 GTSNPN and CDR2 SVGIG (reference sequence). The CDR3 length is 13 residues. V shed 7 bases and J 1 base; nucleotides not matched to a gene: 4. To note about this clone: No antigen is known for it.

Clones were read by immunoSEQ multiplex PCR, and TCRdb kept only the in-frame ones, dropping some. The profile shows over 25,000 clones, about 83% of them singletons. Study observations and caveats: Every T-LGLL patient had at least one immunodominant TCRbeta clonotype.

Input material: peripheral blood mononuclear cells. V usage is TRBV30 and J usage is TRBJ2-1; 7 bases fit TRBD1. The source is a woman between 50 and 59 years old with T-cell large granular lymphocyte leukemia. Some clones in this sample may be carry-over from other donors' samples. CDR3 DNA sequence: TGTGCCTTAGGGGGACAGTCCTACAATGAGCAGTTCTTC. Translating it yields CALGGQSYNEQFF.